These 21 T cell receptor beta chains share one sample of origin, sequenced in a study of metastatic and nonmetastatic thyroid tumors. Nobody among the patients had been given any treatment before thyroid surgery. With MiXCR, TCRdb called clones anew from the PCR reads. The sample shows about 92,000 clones, more than 12% of them seen only once. Sequencing was performed on blood. These receptors originate from a female donor with papillary thyroid cancer or a benign thyroid nodule (not recorded which). Some clones in this sample may be carry-over from other donors' samples.

This clone was detected many times. The gene calls are TRBV28 and TRBJ2-2, with 7 bases identical to TRBD2. CDR3 length: 15 amino acids. Germline V CDR1 and CDR2: MDHEN, SYDVKM. V shed 3 bases, J shed 8 bases, and the junction held 9 bases outside the gene matches. The CDR3: CASSFFGRARGELFF. CDR3 nucleotides: TGTGCCAGCAGTTTTTTTGGGAGGGCTCGGGGGGAGCTGTTTTTT.

The V call is TRBV5-1, the J call TRBJ2-3, with TRBD2 matching over 7 bases. V lost 6 bases and J lost 7; bases outside the gene matches: 20. This CDR3 has 17 amino acids. Germline V gene data show CDR1 as SGHRS and CDR2 as YFSETQ. The CDR3 loop is CASISPVGGTKRYTQYF. In DNA, the CDR3 is TGCGCCAGCATCTCCCCCGTCGGGGGGACGAAACGGTATACGCAGTATTTT. The full variable domain, its missing parts supplied by reference TRBV5-1 and TRBJ2-3, is KAGVTQTPRYLIKTRGQQVTLSCSPISGHRSVSWYQQTPGQGLQFLFEYFSETQRNKGNFPGRFSGRQFSNSRSEMNVSTLELGDSALYLCASISPVGGTKRYTQYFGPGTRLTVL.

There are a few counts of this clone. A single base separates this from a much larger clone, so it may be a read error. The chain has TRBV10-2 and TRBJ1-4; TRBD1 agrees at 7 bases. Germline V gene data show CDR1 as WSHSY and CDR2 as SAAADI. The CDR3 loop spans 16 amino acids. V trimming: 4 bases; J trimming: 0 bases; junction bases outside the gene matches: 5. The CDR3 spells CASSGVRGTTNEKLFF. The CDR3, as DNA: TGCGCCAGCAGTGGTGTCAGGGGGACAACTAATGAAAAACTGTTTTTT.

Concerning this clone itself: This may come from a read error, since a much larger clone is one base off. V is TRBV7-9 and J is TRBJ2-5; no clear D. Germline lookup yields CDR1 SEHNR and CDR2 FQNEAQ (reference sequence). Trimming removed 1 base at V and 3 bases at J, with 12 bases between. The CDR3 is made up of 15 amino acids. For the CDR3, the DNA is TGTGCCAGCAGCTTAGGTGTCCAGATCAAAGAGACCCAGTACTTC. Protein: CASSLGVQIKETQYF.

Remarks on this clone: This could be a read error, since a much larger clone is one nucleotide away. Other DNA sequences in this specimen translate into the identical CDR3. The rearrangement uses TRBV11-2 and TRBJ2-5; the D gene is possibly TRBD2 (6 bases). Trimming cost V 0 bases and J 5 bases, with 22 bases left between them. Germline loops: CDR1 SGHAT, CDR2 FQNNGV. CDR3 size: 18 residues. CDR3 DNA: TGTGCCAGCAGCTTAGACCGGGCCGGGGGTACTTTCGATGAGACCCAGTACTTC. This gives the protein CASSLDRAGGTFDETQYF.

This clone occurred many times. J is TRBJ1-2 and V is TRBV20-1; TRBD1 aligns across 7 bases. The V gene's germline CDR1 is DFQATT and CDR2 SNEGSKA (reference sequence). V lost 3 bases and J lost 1; bases outside the gene matches: 11. The CDR3 has 16 residues. The CDR3: CSARDPVRDSNYGYTF. The CDR3 region has the DNA TGCAGTGCTAGGGATCCTGTCAGGGACAGTAACTATGGCTACACCTTC.

This clone came up a few times. The V gene is TRBV28, the J gene TRBJ2-7; possible D gene TRBD1, 7 bases. This CDR3 region has 15 residues. The germline CDR1 and CDR2 sequences are MDHEN and SYDVKM. V lost 8 bases and J lost 13, with 30 bases in between. The chain's CDR3 is CASRRGRGALYDHYF. CDR3 coding DNA: TGTGCCAGCCGCAGGGGCAGGGGGGCCCTCTACGATCATTACTTC. The entire variable domain, with the rest obtained from reference TRBV28 and TRBJ2-7, is as follows: DVKVTQSSRYLVKRTGEKVFLECVQDMDHENMFWYRQDPGLGLRLIYFSYDVKMKEKGDIPEGYSVSREKKERFSLILESASTNQTSMYLCASRRGRGALYDHYFGPGTRLTVT.

A single count supports this clone. This may arise from a read error, as a much more abundant clone is one base away. The chain recombines TRBV3-1 with TRBJ2-2; no clear D gene. Germline V gene sequence: CDR1 LGHDT, CDR2 YNNKEL (reference sequence). V lost 2 bases, J lost 0 bases, and 10 bases lay in between. The CDR3 is 16 amino acids. The CDR3 sequence is CASSQPVQPNTGELFF. Here the CDR3 DNA reads TGTGCCAGCAGCCAACCGGTACAGCCGAACACCGGGGAGCTGTTTTTT.

This clone was recorded many times. V is TRBV30 and J is TRBJ1-1; tentative D call: TRBD1 (5 bases). Trimming pared 4 bases from V and 4 bases from J, leaving 19 bases between. This CDR3 has 15 residues. Per germline, CDR1 GTSNPN and CDR2 SVGIG (reference sequence). CDR3 loop: CAWKVRGREGTEAFF. CDR3 bases: TGTGCCTGGAAAGTGAGGGGAAGGGAGGGCACTGAAGCTTTCTTT.

The chain uses TRBV24-1 and TRBJ2-5; perhaps TRBD2 as D (5 bases). The V gene's germline CDR1 is KGHDR and CDR2 SFDVKD. V was clipped by 2 bases and J by 5 bases, with 14 bases between them. The CDR3 loop spans 15 amino acids. The CDR3 sequence: CATSDSPARGETQYF. In nucleotides, the CDR3 is TGTGCCACCAGTGATTCGCCAGCTCGAGGGGAGACCCAGTACTTC.

Many counts were recorded for this clone. This rearrangement joins TRBV14 to TRBJ1-1; D ambiguous. Germline-derived CDR1 and CDR2 are SGHDN and FVKESK. CDR3 length: 15 residues. V was trimmed by 4 bases and J by 0 bases, leaving 12 bases between them. The CDR3 loop is CASSPHGPMNTEAFF. CDR3 nucleotides: TGTGCCAGCAGCCCACATGGCCCCATGAACACTGAAGCTTTCTTT.

This clone was detected many times. The chain couples TRBV28 to TRBJ1-1; a weak D match, TRBD1 (5 bases). There are 14 residues in the CDR3. In germline, CDR1 is MDHEN, CDR2 SYDVKM. V was trimmed by 5 bases and J by 4 bases, leaving 14 bases between them. The chain's CDR3 is CASSPPGGFTEAFF. CDR3 bases: TGTGCCAGCAGTCCCCCGGGGGGGTTCACTGAAGCTTTCTTT.

In this sample, this clone turned up many times. The chain couples TRBV27 to TRBJ1-2; D is unresolved. The CDR3 loop spans 16 amino acids. V lost 6 bases and J lost 2, with 19 bases in between. The germline V gene encodes CDR1 MNHEY and CDR2 SMNVEV (reference sequence). The CDR3 coding sequence is TGTGCCAGCAGCCAATTTCCCCAGACGGTAAACTATGGCTACACCTTC. Protein product: CASSQFPQTVNYGYTF.

Of note for this clone: One end of the junction fails to match germline, which may point to a read error. The chain links TRBV6-1 to TRBJ1-2, with D uncertain. In germline, CDR1 is MNHNS, CDR2 SASEGT. CDR3 length: 12 residues. CDR3 DNA: TGTGCCAGCAAAGTCCCTAACTGTGGCTACACCTTC. Its translation: CASKVPNCGYTF.

This clone was recorded at least ten times. This rearrangement joins TRBV20-1 to TRBJ2-2, with TRBD2 matching 7 bases. Unmatched junction bases numbered 14, after V lost 0 bases and J lost 7 bases. The CDR3 runs to 17 residues. Per the germline V gene, CDR1 is DFQATT and CDR2 is SNEGSKA (reference sequence). Here the CDR3 reads CSARDSKKRGQVGELFF. CDR3 DNA: TGCAGTGCTAGAGATTCGAAGAAGCGGGGTCAGGTCGGGGAGCTGTTTTTT.

Many counts were recorded for this clone. The chain carries TRBV28 and TRBJ1-4; 8 bases agree with TRBD1. Losses at the gene ends were 2 bases for V and 5 bases for J; bases not matched to a gene: 4. This CDR3 contains 15 residues. In germline, CDR1 is MDHEN, CDR2 SYDVKM. CDR3 sequence (DNA): TGTGCCAGCAGTTTAGGGCAGGGGGCGAATGAAAAACTGTTTTTT. It encodes CASSLGQGANEKLFF.

Ten or more counts support this clone. The rearrangement uses TRBV29-1 and TRBJ1-3; no clear D gene. CDR1 and CDR2 (germline): SQVTM, ANQGSEA. The CDR3 is made up of 15 amino acids. Trimming pared 7 bases from V and 2 bases from J, leaving 18 bases between. The CDR3 bases are TGCAGCGCCCGCATTGCGGGATTTACTGGAAACACCATATATTTT. Translated: CSARIAGFTGNTIYF. Complete variable domain (other parts from reference TRBV29-1 and TRBJ1-3): SAVISQKPSRDICQRGTSLTIQCQVDSQVTMMFWYRQQPGQSLTLIATANQGSEATYESGFVIDKFPISRPNLTFSTLTVSNMSPEDSSIYLCSARIAGFTGNTIYFGEGSWLTVV.

This clone was seen ten or more times. V and J are TRBV5-6 and TRBJ2-7; 7 positions match TRBD1. Trimming removed 1 base from V and 8 bases from J; junction bases left unmatched: 6. This CDR3 has 13 amino acids. Germline CDR1 SGHDT, CDR2 YYEEEE. The CDR3 loop reads CASSLRGRPKQYF. The CDR3 DNA sequence: TGTGCCAGCAGCTTGAGGGGGCGACCCAAGCAGTACTTC.

This clone occurred many times. The V call is TRBV24-1, the J call TRBJ1-2; D ambiguous. Deletions cut 4 bases from V and 3 bases from J, with 5 bases between. The germline V gene encodes CDR1 KGHDR and CDR2 SFDVKD. The CDR3 is made up of 12 amino acids. The CDR3 here is CATSERDYGYTF. CDR3 bases: TGTGCCACCAGTGAACGAGACTATGGCTACACCTTC.

The sample holds many counts of this clone. The sample carries other DNA sequences with the same CDR3. This chain uses TRBV4-1 with TRBJ2-7; D not resolved. The CDR3 covers 12 residues. V was pared by 0 bases and J by 5 bases, with 5 bases between. The germline gives CDR1 MGHRA, CDR2 YSYEKL. CDR3 nucleotide sequence: TGCGCCAGCAGCCAAGATGGAGACGAGCAGTACTTC. It specifies CASSQDGDEQYF.

This chain connects TRBV27 to TRBJ1-2; TRBD1 is a possible D gene (5 bases). Germline lookup yields CDR1 MNHEY and CDR2 SMNVEV (reference sequence). The CDR3 is 12 amino acids. Trimming pared 6 bases from V and 6 bases from J, leaving 11 bases between. This CDR3 reads CASRKGAHGYTF. The CDR3 DNA reads TGTGCCAGCAGAAAAGGGGCCCATGGCTACACCTTC.